The sequence of this T cell receptor beta chain was determined in a study of T cell changes during pregnancy in multiple sclerosis. Looked up from germline, CDR1 is WNHNN and CDR2 is SYGVQD (reference sequence). This CDR3 contains 15 residues. V shed 9 bases and J 6 bases; nucleotides not matched to a gene: 12. TCRdb keeps only in-frame clones here, not all; method: immunoSEQ multiplex PCR. Of more than 70,000 clones listed, 93% are singletons. The sequence derives from a female donor with multiple sclerosis, enrolled in a pregnancy study. The V call is TRBV10-1, the J call TRBJ2-2; 8 nucleotides match TRBD1. The sequencing here drew on peripheral blood, taken in the second trimester of pregnancy. The CDR3 protein is CASADRGRGAGELFF. The CDR3 DNA reads as TGCGCCAGTGCCGACAGGGGACGTGGGGCCGGGGAGCTGTTTTTT.